The 30 T cell receptor beta chains reported below all come from one sample, sequenced in a study of blood T cell repertoires in COVID-19. Sequencing used immunoSEQ multiplex PCR; TCRdb keeps in-frame clones, though not all of them. The sample includes fewer than 350,000 clones, roughly 86% seen only once; the top ten take approximately 0.93%. Material: PBMCs or T cells enriched from blood (not recorded which). All receptors come from a woman in her 30s who had been exposed to COVID-19.

The genes are TRBV9 and TRBJ2-7; maybe TRBD2 (5 bases). CDR1 SGDLS and CDR2 YYNGEE come from the germline V gene. CDR3 size: 12 residues. The V end was cut by 4 bases, the J end by 4 bases, with 9 bases between. DNA of the CDR3: TGTGCCAGCAGCCCCGGAGGTTACGAGCAGTACTTC. Its protein product is CASSPGGYEQYF.

V is TRBV6-4 and J is TRBJ2-3, with 7 bases fitting TRBD2. Germline lookup yields CDR1 MRHNA and CDR2 SNTAGT. This CDR3 has 14 amino acids. V was pared by 2 bases and J by 9 bases, with 8 bases of the junction left unmatched. In nucleotides, the CDR3 is TGTGCCAGCAGTGACGTCGGCGGGAGAGCGACGCAGTATTTT. It is translated as CASSDVGGRATQYF.

The CDR3, as DNA: TGTGCCAGCAGCCCAGGGACAGGGGGCCCCGGGGGGTACCAAGAGACCCAGTACTTC. Encoded protein: CASSPGTGGPGGYQETQYF. The rearrangement joins TRBV7-9 to TRBJ2-5; TRBD1 agrees at 12 bases. In germline, CDR1 is SEHNR, CDR2 FQNEAQ (reference sequence). The junction had 13 bases not matched to a gene; V was cut back by 5 bases and J by 0 bases. This CDR3 is 19 amino acids long.

This clone was found a few times. CDR3: CSVNPGAGTGELFF. CDR3 in DNA: TGCAGCGTCAACCCAGGGGCGGGCACCGGGGAGCTGTTTTTT. The J gene is TRBJ2-2, the V gene TRBV29-1, with D possibly TRBD1 on 6 matching bases. The germline V gene encodes CDR1 SQVTM and CDR2 ANQGSEA. The CDR3 totals 14 residues. V gave up 6 bases and J gave up 4 bases, with 15 bases separating them.

The chain carries TRBV3-1 (or the pseudogene TRBV3-2) and TRBJ2-5, with D perhaps matching TRBD1 (6 bases). Per the germline V gene, CDR1 is LGHDT and CDR2 is YNNKEL (reference sequence). The CDR3 has 15 residues. V lost 4 bases and J 5 bases, leaving 17 bases between the germline ends. CDR3 DNA sequence: TGTGCCAGCAGCCGTGAGCCGAGGCAGGGGGAGACCCAGTACTTC. Its translation is CASSREPRQGETQYF.

This chain links TRBV30 with TRBJ1-2; perhaps TRBD1 as D (5 bases). Germline V lookup: CDR1 GTSNPN, CDR2 SVGIG (reference sequence). The length of the CDR3 is 17 residues. Written as DNA, the CDR3 is TGTGCTCTCGACCCCCCGGCAGGGAAGAGATATGACTATGGCTACACCTTC. It specifies CALDPPAGKRYDYGYTF.

The rearrangement links TRBV11-2 to TRBJ2-2; D is undetermined. The germline V gene encodes CDR1 SGHAT and CDR2 FQNNGV. This CDR3 spans 16 amino acids. Trimming took 1 base from V and 4 from J, leaving 13 bases between them. The CDR3 loop reads CASSLVRPSLTGELFF. The DNA of the CDR3 is TGTGCCAGCAGCTTAGTCCGTCCAAGCCTCACCGGGGAGCTGTTTTTT.

This clone has a single count. The chain joins TRBV29-1 to TRBJ1-1; a possible D gene is TRBD1 (6 bases). Germline CDR1 reads SQVTM; CDR2 reads ANQGSEA. Trimming took 7 bases from V and 4 from J, leaving 19 bases between them. The CDR3 is made up of 14 amino acids. The CDR3 sequence: CSGGEQGVFTEAFF. Written as DNA, the CDR3 is TGCAGCGGAGGGGAACAGGGTGTGTTCACTGAAGCTTTCTTT.

The chain links TRBV15 to TRBJ2-4, with 12 bases matching TRBD2. This CDR3 has 15 residues. After removal of 5 bases from V and 7 bases from J, the junction contained 6 bases not matched to a gene. Germline lookup yields CDR1 LNHNV and CDR2 YYDKDF (reference sequence). CDR3 coding DNA: TGTGCCACCAGCGGCCGGACTAGCGGGAAGAACATTCAGTACTTC. It translates to CATSGRTSGKNIQYF.

V is TRBV28 and J is TRBJ1-2; possible D gene TRBD1, 5 bases. Trimming removed 7 bases from V and 4 bases from J, with 16 bases in between. CDR1 and CDR2 from the germline V gene are MDHEN and SYDVKM. This CDR3 region has 14 residues. The DNA of the CDR3 is TGTGCCAGCACCATTGGGGGGGTTGGCTATGGCTACACCTTC. This gives the protein CASTIGGVGYGYTF.

The gene calls are TRBV3-1 (or the pseudogene TRBV3-2) and TRBJ2-7; 8 nucleotides agree with TRBD2. This CDR3 spans 14 amino acids. Germline trimming cut 3 bases from V and 3 bases from J; bases unmatched to any gene: 4. Germline CDR1 is LGHDT and CDR2 is YNNKEL (reference sequence). CDR3: CASSQGLVRYEQYF. The CDR3 coding sequence is TGTGCCAGCAGCCAGGGACTAGTTCGCTACGAGCAGTACTTC.

V gene TRBV5-1 combines with J gene TRBJ1-4; perhaps TRBD1 as D (6 bases). The CDR3 runs 21 residues. Germline lookup yields CDR1 SGHRS and CDR2 YFSETQ. V shed 0 bases and J shed 0 bases, with 24 bases lying between them. CDR3 nucleotides: TGCGCCAGCAGCTTGGTTGGCCCTCTGGGGTTGACAGGCCCAACTAATGAAAAACTGTTTTTT. Encoded protein: CASSLVGPLGLTGPTNEKLFF.

This chain uses TRBV14 with TRBJ2-5; D is perhaps TRBD2 (5 bases). V gave up 1 base and J gave up 4 bases, with 25 bases separating them. There are 19 residues in the CDR3. Germline-derived CDR1 and CDR2 are SGHDN and FVKESK. The CDR3 nucleotides read TGTGCCAGCAGCCAAGGTGGTGATTATCGGGGAAGGGTAGGAGAGACCCAGTACTTC. Translating it yields CASSQGGDYRGRVGETQYF.

A remark on this clone: One end of the junction is discordant with germline, which a read error may explain. The V and J genes are TRBV7-7 and TRBJ1-3, with no clear D. This CDR3 is built from 10 residues. The V gene's germline CDR1 is SSHAT and CDR2 FNYEAQ (reference sequence). The DNA for the CDR3 is TGCGGGGACTCTGGAAACACCATATATTTT. Protein sequence: CGDSGNTIYF.

The V gene is TRBV7-9, the J gene TRBJ2-4; 10 positions match TRBD2. This CDR3 comprises 19 residues. Germline V gene sequence: CDR1 SEHNR, CDR2 FQNEAQ (reference sequence). V was pared by 1 base and J by 0 bases, with 9 bases of the junction left unmatched. The chain's CDR3 is CASSLVPLAGSLAKNIQYF. Written as DNA, the CDR3 is TGTGCCAGCAGCTTAGTCCCACTAGCGGGGAGTCTAGCCAAAAACATTCAGTACTTC.

The chain links TRBV18 to TRBJ1-6; no firm D call. The germline gives CDR1 KGHSH, CDR2 LQKENI. Between the trimmed V and J ends, which lost 3 bases and 8 bases, there was a span of 14 bases. The CDR3 has 15 residues. The CDR3 is CASSPEDFVHSPLHF. In DNA form, the CDR3 reads TGTGCCAGCTCACCGGAGGACTTCGTCCATTCACCCCTCCACTTT.

This clone has more than one count but fewer than ten. CDR3 DNA: TGTGCCAGCTCACCACGGCAGGGGGTACTCTATGGCTACACCTTC. It yields the protein CASSPRQGVLYGYTF. The chain links TRBV18 to TRBJ1-2; 7 nucleotides align to TRBD1. Per germline, CDR1 KGHSH and CDR2 LQKENI. V lost 1 base to trimming and J lost 4 bases; unmatched junction nucleotides: 6. CDR3 length equals 15 residues.

The rearrangement uses TRBV19 and TRBJ2-4; no reliable D call. Deletions cut 10 bases from V and 0 bases from J, with 13 bases between. The CDR3 loop spans 14 amino acids. Per germline, CDR1 LNHDA and CDR2 SQIVND (reference sequence). CDR3 coding DNA: TGTGCCACTAAGGAACCGGGAGCCAAAAACATTCAGTACTTC. It codes for CATKEPGAKNIQYF. The full variable domain, its missing parts supplied by reference TRBV19 and TRBJ2-4, is DGGITQSPKYLFRKEGQNVTLSCEQNLNHDAMYWYRQDPGQGLRLIYYSQIVNDFQKGDIAEGYSVSREKKESFPLTVTSAQKNPTAFYLCATKEPGAKNIQYFGAGTRLSVL.

V gene TRBV5-1 combines with J gene TRBJ1-1, with TRBD1 matching 10 bases. The J segment lost 7 bases and the V segment lost 4 bases, leaving 10 bases of the junction unmatched. This CDR3 region has 15 residues. Germline values: CDR1 SGHRS, CDR2 YFSETQ. The CDR3 sequence is CASSEDRGRVGEAFF. CDR3 nucleotides: TGCGCCAGCAGCGAAGACAGGGGGCGAGTAGGTGAAGCTTTCTTT.

The V call is TRBV7-8, the J call TRBJ1-4; weak D call: TRBD1 (5 bases). This CDR3 has 17 amino acids. Germline loops: CDR1 SGHVS, CDR2 FQNEAQ. The V and J ends lost 1 base and 4 bases respectively, with 16 bases between them. CDR3 sequence reads: CASSLETTVPSNEKLFF. The CDR3 region has the DNA TGTGCCAGCAGCTTAGAGACGACAGTGCCGAGTAATGAAAAACTGTTTTTT.

The chain recombines TRBV27 with TRBJ1-1, with a weak D call TRBD1 (5 bases). The CDR3 extends over 14 amino acids. The germline V gene encodes CDR1 MNHEY and CDR2 SMNVEV (reference sequence). V lost 3 bases and J 0 bases, leaving 8 bases between the germline ends. The CDR3, as DNA: TGTGCCAGCAGTTTGGGGCAGGTGAACACTGAAGCTTTCTTT. It encodes CASSLGQVNTEAFF.

The chain has TRBV7-9 and TRBJ2-1; 7 bases agree with TRBD2. Germline lookup yields CDR1 SEHNR and CDR2 FQNEAQ (reference sequence). CDR3 length: 15 residues. The V and J ends lost 2 bases and 7 bases, in that order; junction bases with no gene match: 8. The CDR3: CASSLWGGSSNEQFF. For the CDR3, the DNA is TGTGCCAGCAGCTTATGGGGCGGGAGTTCGAATGAGCAGTTCTTC.

The genes are TRBV19 and TRBJ2-7; 10 bases match TRBD1. Losses at the gene ends were 5 bases for V and 6 bases for J; bases not matched to a gene: 7. Per germline, CDR1 LNHDA and CDR2 SQIVND (reference sequence). The CDR3 has 14 residues. CDR3 sequence: CASSGTGVLAEQYF. The DNA for the CDR3 is TGTGCCAGTAGTGGGACAGGGGTGCTTGCCGAGCAGTACTTC.

The chain links TRBV11-3 to TRBJ2-1, with 14 nucleotides matching TRBD2. V shed 3 bases, J shed 10 bases, and the junction held 2 bases outside the gene matches. CDR3 size: 14 residues. The germline gives CDR1 SGHNT, CDR2 YENEEA. The CDR3 loop reads CASSFRLAGGEQFF. CDR3 nucleotides: TGTGCCAGCAGCTTCCGACTAGCGGGAGGGGAGCAGTTCTTC. Filled out from reference TRBV11-3 and TRBJ2-1, the complete variable domain reads EAGVVQSPRYKIIEKKQPVAFWCNPISGHNTLYWYLQNLGQGPELLIRYENEEAVDDSQLPKDRFSAERLKGVDSTLKIQPAELGDSAVYLCASSFRLAGGEQFFGPGTRLTVL.

The chain carries TRBV28 and TRBJ2-2; D may be TRBD1 (5 bases). Between the trimmed V and J ends, which lost 8 bases and 11 bases, there was a span of 18 bases. The V gene's germline CDR1 is MDHEN and CDR2 SYDVKM. The CDR3 has 13 amino acids. For the CDR3, the DNA is TGTGCCAGCGGTACGCAGGGTCCACAAGAGCTGTTTTTT. Protein: CASGTQGPQELFF.

The chain couples TRBV30 to TRBJ2-1; 8 bases map to TRBD1. This CDR3 comprises 15 residues. V was clipped by 5 bases and J by 0 bases; unmatched bases: 6. Germline V CDR1 and CDR2: GTSNPN, SVGIG (reference sequence). This chain's CDR3 is CAWGETGASYNEQFF. As DNA, the CDR3 is TGTGCCTGGGGGGAGACAGGGGCCTCCTACAATGAGCAGTTCTTC.

The V gene is TRBV5-1, the J gene TRBJ1-6, with 7 bases identical to TRBD1. Germline V gene sequence: CDR1 SGHRS, CDR2 YFSETQ. CDR3 length: 15 amino acids. V lost 2 bases, J lost 7 bases, and 6 bases stayed unmatched. The CDR3, as DNA: TGCGCCAGCAGCTTAACCACAGGGGAAAATTCACCCCTCCACTTT. It is translated as CASSLTTGENSPLHF.

The chain couples TRBV12-3 or TRBV12-4 to TRBJ1-5, with D unresolved. CDR3 size: 13 residues. Trimming left V 2 bases short and J 7 bases short, with 9 bases between. The CDR3 here is CASSLTDKQPQHF. CDR3 bases: TGTGCCAGCAGTTTAACCGACAAGCAGCCCCAGCATTTT.

The V gene is TRBV19, the J gene TRBJ2-2, with a possible D match to TRBD2 (5 bases). Trimming took 6 bases from V and 1 from J, leaving 6 bases between them. CDR3 size: 13 residues. Germline lookup yields CDR1 LNHDA and CDR2 SQIVND (reference sequence). For the CDR3, the DNA is TGTGCCAGTAGGGCGGGGAACACCGGGGAGCTGTTTTTT. This sequence encodes CASRAGNTGELFF.

This clone was found a few times. The chain employs TRBV28 and TRBJ1-5; TRBD1 aligns across 7 bases. The CDR3 is 16 residues long. CDR1 and CDR2 from the germline V gene are MDHEN and SYDVKM. V lost 2 bases to trimming and J lost 2 bases; unmatched junction nucleotides: 6. This chain's CDR3 is CASSLAQGVGNQPQHF. As DNA, the CDR3 is TGTGCCAGCAGTTTAGCCCAGGGGGTCGGCAATCAGCCCCAGCATTTT.